Included here is one T cell receptor beta chain sequence, with context. Its target is not known. Sequencing used immunoSEQ multiplex PCR; TCRdb keeps in-frame clones, though not all of them. The sample records 9,000 to 13,000 clones, 65% to 75% being singletons. This sample was included in a study of CD4+ T cells in melanoma. Study-wide findings and caveats: A reported correlation linked neoantigen-specific CD4+ T cells to CD8+, macrophage and B cell function. Reportedly, melanoma neoantigen-specific CD4+ T cells showed varied differentiation states.

V lost 1 base and J 2 bases, leaving 13 bases between the germline ends. The germline gives CDR1 SGHAT, CDR2 FQNNGV. CDR3 length: 16 amino acids. This sequence originates from a human donor with melanoma. Sequencing was done on a sample of cells from a culture (not recorded whether cultured in vitro). The rearrangement uses TRBV11-2 and TRBJ2-3, with D uncertain. This chain's CDR3 is CASSLGPVSYTDTQYF. The CDR3, as DNA: TGTGCCAGCAGCTTAGGCCCCGTGAGTTACACAGATACGCAGTATTTT.